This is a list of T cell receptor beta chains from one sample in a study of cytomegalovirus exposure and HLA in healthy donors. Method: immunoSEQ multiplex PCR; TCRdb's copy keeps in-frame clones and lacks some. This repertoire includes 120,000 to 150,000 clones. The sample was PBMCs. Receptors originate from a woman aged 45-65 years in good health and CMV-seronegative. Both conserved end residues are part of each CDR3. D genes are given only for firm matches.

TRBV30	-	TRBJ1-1	TGTGCCGCAGTATACCAGGTTACCGGTGAAGCTTTCTTT	CAAVYQVTGEAFF
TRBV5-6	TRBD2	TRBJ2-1	TGTGCCAGCAGCTTATTGTTACTAGCGGGGGGATTATCCTACAATGAGCAGTTCTTC	CASSLLLLAGGLSYNEQFF
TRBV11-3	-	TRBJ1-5	TGTGCCAGCAGCTTCCACGCCTCCAGGGCGGATAGCAATCAGCCCCAGCATTTT	CASSFHASRADSNQPQHF
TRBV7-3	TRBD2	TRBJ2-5	TGTGCCAGCAGCTTGGCGGGAGGGCGAGAGACCCAGTACTTC	CASSLAGGRETQYF
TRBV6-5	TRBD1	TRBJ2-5	TGTGCCAGCAGTAGGGACAGGTTGGGGGAGACCCAGTACTTC	CASSRDRLGETQYF
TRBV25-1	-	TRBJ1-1	TGTGCCAGCAGTGCGGACAGCGCTTTCTTT	CASSADSAFF
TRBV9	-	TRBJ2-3	TGTGCCAGCAGCGTCGGTGTCCTCACTACAGATACGCAGTATTTT	CASSVGVLTTDTQYF
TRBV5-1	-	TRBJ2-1	TGCGCCAGCAGCTTGGCACTAGCAGTCAATGAGCAGTTCTTC	CASSLALAVNEQFF
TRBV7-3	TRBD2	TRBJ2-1	TGTGCCAGCAGCTTAAGCGGGAGTAGAAACAATGAGCAGTTCTTC	CASSLSGSRNNEQFF
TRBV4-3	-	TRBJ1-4	TGCGCCAGCAGCCAAGACGTGTCGGGGGAAAAACTGTTTTTT	CASSQDVSGEKLFF
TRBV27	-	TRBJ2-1	TGTGCCAGCAGTTCCTACGACAGACACTCCTACAATGAGCAGTTCTTC	CASSSYDRHSYNEQFF
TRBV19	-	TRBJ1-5	TGTGCCAGTAGTACTCTAAAGAATCAGCCCCAGCATTTT	CASSTLKNQPQHF
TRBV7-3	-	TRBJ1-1	TGTGCCAGCAGCGCCCACATGAACACTGAAGCTTTCTTT	CASSAHMNTEAFF
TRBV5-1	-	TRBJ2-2	TGCGCCAGCAGCCGGGGGGACACTTACACCGGGGAGCTGTTTTTT	CASSRGDTYTGELFF
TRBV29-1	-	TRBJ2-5	TGCAGCGTTGAAGATCGAGAGACCCAGTACTTC	CSVEDRETQYF